Listed here are 32 T cell receptor beta chains from one sample, sequenced in a study of cytomegalovirus exposure and HLA in healthy donors. TCRdb's table, derived via immunoSEQ multiplex PCR, lists solely in-frame clones and lacks some. The sample carries under 150,000 clones, 70% to 90% recorded once. Sequencing was done on a sample of PBMCs. The receptor set was obtained from a man younger than 35 in good health and CMV-seropositive.

The chain joins TRBV13 to TRBJ2-7; D gene ambiguous. CDR3 size: 13 residues. The ends were cut back, 5 bases at V and 2 bases at J, with 10 bases in the middle. Germline values: CDR1 PRHDT, CDR2 FYEKMQ (reference sequence). For the CDR3, the DNA is TGTGCCAGCAGCCAAACAAGTCCCTACGAGCAGTACTTC. Translation gives CASSQTSPYEQYF.

The chain links TRBV7-9 to TRBJ1-4; TRBD1 matches at 11 bases. CDR1 and CDR2 (germline): SEHNR, FQNEAQ (reference sequence). CDR3 size: 13 residues. V was clipped by 8 bases and J by 13 bases; unmatched bases: 9. For the CDR3, the DNA is TGTGCCAGCGGAGGACAGGGGGCAAGAATACTGTTTTTT. Its protein product is CASGGQGARILFF.

This chain joins TRBV9 and TRBJ1-6; 10 nucleotides line up with TRBD1. Germline assignment: CDR1 SGDLS and CDR2 YYNGEE. This CDR3 has 17 residues. V trimming: 4 bases; J trimming: 10 bases; junction bases outside the gene matches: 14. The CDR3 bases are TGTGCCAGCAGCCTAGATGGGACAGGGGAAGCTCGCTCACCCCTCCACTTT. Its translation is CASSLDGTGEARSPLHF. The full variable domain, rest sourced from reference TRBV9 and TRBJ1-6, is DSGVTQTPKHLITATGQRVTLRCSPRSGDLSVYWYQQSLDQGLQFLIQYYNGEERAKGNILERFSAQQFPDLHSELNLSSLELGDSALYFCASSLDGTGEARSPLHFGNGTRLTVT.

The chain recombines TRBV6-1 with TRBJ1-1; D gene ambiguous. The CDR3 runs 14 residues. V lost 1 base, J lost 1 base, and 7 bases lay in between. CDR1 and CDR2 (germline): MNHNS, SASEGT. The CDR3 DNA reads TGTGCCAGCAGTGAAGTCCTAGGGAACACTGAAGCTTTCTTT. This codes for CASSEVLGNTEAFF.

V and J are TRBV15 and TRBJ2-1; tentatively, D is TRBD2 (6 bases). This CDR3 contains 16 residues. Trimming took 1 base from V and 4 from J, leaving 14 bases between them. Germline V gives CDR1 LNHNV, CDR2 YYDKDF (reference sequence). DNA of the CDR3: TGTGCCACCAGCAGAGGCTTGGCAGGGAGGTACAATGAGCAGTTCTTC. Translating it yields CATSRGLAGRYNEQFF.

The rearrangement uses TRBV9 and TRBJ2-2; D possibly corresponds to TRBD2 (7 bases). V lost 3 bases and J lost 4, with 16 bases in between. CDR1 and CDR2 from the germline V gene are SGDLS and YYNGEE. The CDR3 has 16 amino acids. CDR3 protein: CASSAGGGTITGELFF. Written as DNA, the CDR3 is TGTGCCAGCAGCGCGGGGGGCGGGACGATCACCGGGGAGCTGTTTTTT.

This chain connects TRBV29-1 to TRBJ2-5; 11 bases map to TRBD2. The length of the CDR3 is 14 residues. Trimming cost V 6 bases and J 1 base; bases outside gene matches: 4. Germline CDR1 reads SQVTM; CDR2 reads ANQGSEA. DNA of the CDR3: TGCAGCGTCGTTAGCGGGAGGGCCCAAGAGACCCAGTACTTC. This codes for CSVVSGRAQETQYF.

This clone was seen a few times. This chain connects TRBV7-9 to TRBJ1-6; 9 bases agree with TRBD1. CDR1 and CDR2 from the germline V gene are SEHNR and FQNEAQ (reference sequence). CDR3 size: 16 residues. V shed 11 bases and J 2 bases; nucleotides not matched to a gene: 10. The CDR3 coding sequence is TGTGCCGGTACGGACAGGGGCAAGACCTATAATTCACCCCTCCACTTT. Translating gives CAGTDRGKTYNSPLHF.

This chain uses TRBV4-2 with TRBJ2-7; 10 bases are a match to TRBD2. Germline CDR1 and CDR2: LGHNA and YNFKEQ. The CDR3 has 15 residues. Germline trimming cut 4 bases from V and 3 bases from J; bases unmatched to any gene: 6. CDR3 in DNA: TGTGCCAGCAGCCTATGGACTAGCGGACGCTACGAGCAGTACTTC. Translated: CASSLWTSGRYEQYF.

The V gene is TRBV2, the J gene TRBJ1-1; the D is unclear. V lost 1 base to trimming and J lost 8 bases, with 8 bases between them. The CDR3 loop spans 12 amino acids. Germline CDR1 reads SNHLY; CDR2 reads FYNNEI. The chain's CDR3 is CASSEDGEEAFF. CDR3 coding DNA: TGTGCCAGCAGTGAAGACGGTGAAGAAGCTTTCTTT.

This chain connects TRBV6-5 to TRBJ2-4; D is possibly TRBD1 (5 bases). The CDR3 is 13 amino acids. V shed 2 bases and J shed 8 bases, with 10 bases lying between them. Germline V gene sequence: CDR1 MNHEY, CDR2 SVGAGI. DNA for the CDR3: TGTGCCAGCAGTTACGGCAGGGAAGACATTCAGTACTTC. Encoded protein: CASSYGREDIQYF.

The chain employs TRBV7-8 and TRBJ2-6; D gene unclear. The germline gives CDR1 SGHVS, CDR2 FQNEAQ. CDR3 length equals 15 residues. V lost 5 bases and J lost 0, with 8 bases in between. CDR3 sequence reads: CASSPRSSGANVLTF. CDR3 in DNA: TGTGCCAGCAGCCCAAGGAGCTCTGGGGCCAACGTCCTGACTTTC.

This chain connects TRBV19 to TRBJ1-1; 11 bases match TRBD1. CDR1 is LNHDA and CDR2 is SQIVND in the germline V gene (reference sequence). Trimming cost V 3 bases and J 4 bases; bases outside gene matches: 1. The CDR3 is 14 residues long. This chain's CDR3 is CASSIGTGGTEAFF. The CDR3 DNA reads TGTGCCAGTAGTATTGGGACAGGGGGCACTGAAGCTTTCTTT.

This chain links TRBV11-2 with TRBJ2-6; D is unclear. Germline V gives CDR1 SGHAT, CDR2 FQNNGV. The CDR3 totals 15 residues. V was clipped by 2 bases and J by 0 bases, with 5 bases between them. DNA of the CDR3: TGTGCCAGCAGCTTAATCGGCTCTGGGGCCAACGTCCTGACTTTC. It yields the protein CASSLIGSGANVLTF.

The chain is built from TRBV4-1 and TRBJ2-4; 8 positions match TRBD1. Germline V lookup: CDR1 MGHRA, CDR2 YSYEKL. Trimming cost V 3 bases and J 9 bases; bases outside gene matches: 10. CDR3 length: 15 residues. The CDR3 spells CASSHRTGGDIIQYF. CDR3 DNA sequence: TGCGCCAGCAGCCATCGAACAGGGGGTGATATCATTCAGTACTTC.

With respect to this clone: This same CDR3 is encoded by further DNA sequences in the sample. The chain combines TRBV11-2 with TRBJ2-5; D not resolved. The CDR3 runs 13 residues. Looked up from germline, CDR1 is SGHAT and CDR2 is FQNNGV. The germline V and J ends were trimmed by 6 bases and 1 base, with 9 bases remaining between them. The DNA of the CDR3 is TGTGCCAGCAGTTCAGGCCTCCAAGAGACCCAGTACTTC. Translating gives CASSSGLQETQYF.

The J gene is TRBJ2-1, the V gene TRBV10-1; TRBD2 aligns across 7 bases. V gave up 3 bases and J gave up 9 bases; unmatched junction bases: 8. Germline V gene data show CDR1 as WNHNN and CDR2 as SYGVQD (reference sequence). This CDR3 has 14 amino acids. CDR3 residues: CASSDAGEVAEQFF. The CDR3 bases are TGCGCCAGCAGTGATGCGGGAGAAGTTGCTGAGCAGTTCTTC.

The chain links TRBV11-3 to TRBJ2-2; D is perhaps TRBD1 (6 bases). This CDR3 contains 15 residues. Germline V CDR1 and CDR2: SGHNT, YENEEA. V lost 5 bases to trimming and J lost 7 bases, with 17 bases between them. The DNA for the CDR3 is TGTGCCAGCAGCGCACCCCTCTACAGGGACGGGGAGCTGTTTTTT. Translated, it gives CASSAPLYRDGELFF.

This chain joins TRBV11-2 and TRBJ1-4; 8 bases line up with TRBD1. This CDR3 region has 14 residues. Germline CDR1 is SGHAT and CDR2 is FQNNGV. Germline trimming cut 5 bases from V and 8 bases from J; bases unmatched to any gene: 7. CDR3: CASSQDRVGEKLFF. The CDR3 DNA reads TGTGCCAGCAGCCAGGACAGGGTTGGGGAAAAACTGTTTTTT.

The rearrangement uses TRBV19 and TRBJ2-2, with unresolved D. V was pared by 4 bases and J by 6 bases, with 9 bases between. The CDR3 extends over 13 amino acids. CDR1 is LNHDA, CDR2 SQIVND, per germline (reference sequence). In DNA, the CDR3 is TGTGCCAGTAGTACTGGCAGGTCCGGGGAGCTGTTTTTT. Amino acids: CASSTGRSGELFF.

The chain combines TRBV9 with TRBJ2-7; TRBD2 agrees at 8 bases. Germline V lookup: CDR1 SGDLS, CDR2 YYNGEE. Trimming at V came to 0 bases and at J to 0 bases, leaving 5 bases not matched to a gene. CDR3 length: 16 amino acids. Here the CDR3 DNA reads TGTGCCAGCAGCGTAGAAGCGGGAGAAAGCTCCTACGAGCAGTACTTC. This sequence encodes CASSVEAGESSYEQYF.

The rearrangement joins TRBV9 to TRBJ2-1; D is unresolved. With 6 bases removed from V and 0 bases from J, the gap between germline ends came to 13 bases. The CDR3 has 15 amino acids. Germline CDR1 is SGDLS and CDR2 is YYNGEE. The CDR3 nucleotides are TGTGCCAGCACGGTAGCAGATAGCTCCTACAATGAGCAGTTCTTC. Its protein product is CASTVADSSYNEQFF.

The chain joins TRBV15 to TRBJ2-4; tentative D call: TRBD2 (6 bases). V shed 1 base and J shed 4 bases, with 14 bases lying between them. Germline V gene data show CDR1 as LNHNV and CDR2 as YYDKDF (reference sequence). This CDR3 has 16 residues. CDR3 coding DNA: TGTGCCACCAGCAGAGGCGGGGACCCCGGGAAAAACATTCAGTACTTC. This codes for CATSRGGDPGKNIQYF.

The chain uses TRBV29-1 and TRBJ2-7; tentatively, D is TRBD1 (6 bases). Deletions cut 6 bases from V and 0 bases from J, with 15 bases between. The CDR3 has 14 amino acids. The germline CDR1 and CDR2 sequences are SQVTM and ANQGSEA. The CDR3: CSVSTGFSSYEQYF. In DNA form, the CDR3 reads TGCAGCGTGAGTACAGGGTTCAGCTCCTACGAGCAGTACTTC.

The V call is TRBV7-9, the J call TRBJ1-2; TRBD1 matches 7 bases. V lost 4 bases, J lost 2 bases, and 7 bases stayed unmatched. The germline gives CDR1 SEHNR, CDR2 FQNEAQ (reference sequence). This CDR3 contains 15 residues. This CDR3 reads CASSSGTDFNYGYTF. Here the CDR3 DNA reads TGTGCCAGCAGCTCGGGGACAGATTTCAACTATGGCTACACCTTC.

CDR3: CASREPGTSGRALWSNEQFF. The DNA of the CDR3 is TGTGCCAGCAGGGAACCCGGGACTAGCGGGAGGGCCCTCTGGAGCAATGAGCAGTTCTTC. The chain couples TRBV9 to TRBJ2-1; 16 bases map to TRBD2. The V gene end was trimmed by 5 bases and the J gene end by 6 bases; junction bases not matched to a gene: 17. This CDR3 is built from 20 residues. Germline lookup yields CDR1 SGDLS and CDR2 YYNGEE.

The chain couples TRBV12-5 to TRBJ1-1; weak D call: TRBD1 (5 bases). CDR3 length equals 14 residues. V was pared by 9 bases and J by 2 bases, with 16 bases between. Looked up from germline, CDR1 is LGHNT and CDR2 is FRNRAP. CDR3 protein: CASLSGGINTEAFF. The DNA of the CDR3 is TGTGCTAGCCTGTCGGGGGGAATTAACACTGAAGCTTTCTTT.

The chain carries TRBV27 and TRBJ2-7; a weak D match, TRBD1 (5 bases). There are 13 residues in the CDR3. Germline assignment: CDR1 MNHEY and CDR2 SMNVEV (reference sequence). V dropped 3 bases and J dropped 2 bases, with 8 bases sitting between them. The CDR3 sequence is CASSLGPPYEQYF. DNA for the CDR3: TGTGCCAGCAGTTTGGGGCCCCCCTACGAGCAGTACTTC.

The chain combines TRBV5-5 with TRBJ2-7; weak D call: TRBD1 (6 bases). CDR3 length: 15 residues. Looked up from germline, CDR1 is SGHKS and CDR2 is YYEKEE (reference sequence). Trimming took off 5 bases at V and 4 bases at J, with 19 bases between the two ends. The chain's CDR3 is CASSTLGARGYEQYF. The CDR3 bases are TGTGCCAGCAGTACTTTGGGGGCTCGGGGTTACGAGCAGTACTTC.

This clone was recorded only once. The chain links TRBV10-3 to TRBJ1-5, with D perhaps TRBD1 (5 bases). This CDR3 has 13 residues. The V end was cut by 0 bases, the J end by 9 bases, with 9 bases between. Germline V gene lookup returns CDR1 ENHRY and CDR2 SYGVKD. DNA of the CDR3: TGTGCCATCAGTGAGTCGGGAGGGGCGCCCCAGCATTTT. It specifies CAISESGGAPQHF.

The V gene is TRBV6-1, the J gene TRBJ2-7; 8 nucleotides line up with TRBD2. The junction had 9 bases not matched to a gene; V was cut back by 7 bases and J by 1 base. CDR3 length: 15 amino acids. Per the germline V gene, CDR1 is MNHNS and CDR2 is SASEGT. In DNA form, the CDR3 reads TGTGCCAGCAATCCCGAAACTAGCGGATCCTACGAGCAGTACTTC. Translated, it gives CASNPETSGSYEQYF.

The chain has TRBV6-5 and TRBJ1-2; 7 nucleotides align to TRBD1. Germline V gene lookup returns CDR1 MNHEY and CDR2 SVGAGI. The CDR3 covers 13 residues. The trim removed 6 bases at V and 5 bases at J, leaving 6 bases unmatched. The CDR3 spells CASSLQGLYGYTF. Written as DNA, the CDR3 is TGTGCCAGCAGCCTACAGGGGTTATATGGCTACACCTTC.